This entry features one T cell receptor (beta chain) sequence. Its antigen remains unidentified. Germline is not matched at one junction end, which may reflect a read error. This specimen belongs to a study of precursors of human CD4 cytotoxic T cells (dated by TCRdb to 2016 to 2019). Regarding the study in general: In total, CD4+ memory subsets from roughly 15 donors went into the bulk TCR-seq analysis. Sequences for both the TCRalpha and TCRbeta chains came out of the TCR-seq analysis of some 14 donors (table S7).

From its cysteine to its phenylalanine, the CDR3 spans 14 amino acids. Just CDR3 DNA is preserved here, 42 bases in frame from base 1. Looking up the germline V gene yields CDR1 MNHNS and CDR2 SASEGT. This sample was sequenced with an Illumina MiSeq. The study's own analysis went as follows. The Shannon-Wiener index, computed in VDJtools, was used to measure repertoire diversity. Expanded TCRbeta clonotypes were defined as those with a clonotype frequency of at least 3. TCRdb reprocessing: public reads trimmed at Q25 with fastp, clones called with MiXCR, in-frame beta chains kept. Each record represents a unique CDR3 protein, reported with the most common genes and DNA among its rows. The V and J calls come from TCRdb's annotation, not from the publication. For this sample the table gives a few hundred distinct CDR3 sequences, of which about 13% were detected only once. The ten biggest clones cover roughly 12% of the sample.

Overall study outcomes, separate from this receptor: A bigger share of IL-7Rhigh TEMRA clonotypes consisted of expanded effector clonotypes than was the case for TEM or TCM clonotypes. Some bulk TCR-seq comparisons included only about 95% of the 14 donors, suggesting not every subset was available for every donor. More restricted TCR repertoires, with lower diversity and more expanded clonotypes, were shown by IL-7Rhigh and IL-7R- TEMRA subsets than by TCM and TEM subsets. The authors noted that a human observational design cannot definitively establish the direction of differentiation between precursor and effector cells.

To test for a precursor-effector relationship among CD4 cytotoxic T cells, four sorted CD4+ memory subsets (TCM, TEM, IL-7Rhigh TEMRA, IL-7R- TEMRA) underwent bulk UMI-based TCR sequencing. Cells were obtained from peripheral blood mononuclear cells that had been isolated from human blood. The specimen was memory CD4+ T cells from blood (PBMCs). The sequence derives from a human donor in good health. Rearrangement joined TRBV6-1 to TRBJ1-5, with 7 bases matching TRBD1. The DNA sequence is TGTGCCAGCAGTGAACACAGGGGCCAGGGGCCCCAGCAGTTT. Translated, it gives CASSEHRGQGPQQF.